One sample yielded the 21 T cell receptor beta chains listed below, sequenced in a study of beta chain features in type 1 diabetes. As every portion of the isolated RNA was reverse transcribed, the sequencing read expressed TCRB transcripts. The table came from immunoSEQ multiplex PCR; TCRdb's copy has only in-frame clones and leaves some out. The sample gives 310,000 or so clones, around 10% of which show up once; 0.015% to 0.02% is in the top ten. The specimen sequenced was naive CD4+ T cells from blood. The receptors originated from a woman between 25 and 40 years old in good health.

This clone turned up a few times. V is TRBV6-6 and J is TRBJ2-7; 11 bases fit TRBD1. Germline values: CDR1 MNHNY, CDR2 SVGAGI (reference sequence). V gave up 6 bases and J gave up 3 bases; unmatched junction bases: 4. The CDR3 length is 14 residues. The CDR3 DNA reads TGTGCCAGCAGGGCGGGACAGGGGGTCTACGAGCAGTACTTC. Translation: CASRAGQGVYEQYF.

This clone was counted only a few times. The chain joins TRBV7-2 to TRBJ2-7; D not resolved. V lost 1 base, J lost 4 bases, and 5 bases lay in between. Germline lookup yields CDR1 SGHTA and CDR2 FQGNSA. This CDR3 has 12 amino acids. The DNA of the CDR3 is TGTGCCAGCAGCTTAGTCCAATACGAGCAGTACTTC. Protein sequence: CASSLVQYEQYF.

The V and J genes are TRBV7-9 and TRBJ2-3; 10 bases align to TRBD1. Losses at the gene ends were 4 bases for V and 4 bases for J; bases not matched to a gene: 5. CDR3 length: 15 amino acids. CDR1 is SEHNR and CDR2 is FQNEAQ in the germline V gene (reference sequence). CDR3 sequence (DNA): TGTGCCAGCAGCTGGGGACAGGGGAAGGCAGATACGCAGTATTTT. It is translated as CASSWGQGKADTQYF.

V and J are TRBV7-3 and TRBJ1-1, with TRBD1 matching over 9 bases. Germline trimming cut 3 bases from V and 6 bases from J; bases unmatched to any gene: 8. This CDR3 spans 15 amino acids. Germline loops: CDR1 SGHTA, CDR2 FQGTGA. CDR3 nucleotides: TGTGCCAGCAGCTTCCGGGGACAGGGAGGTCCTGAAGCTTTCTTT. This codes for CASSFRGQGGPEAFF.

The chain uses TRBV5-4 and TRBJ2-5, with TRBD2 matching 14 bases. The CDR3 runs 16 residues. The V gene end was trimmed by 5 bases and the J gene end by 7 bases; junction bases not matched to a gene: 10. Germline V gene data show CDR1 as SGHNT and CDR2 as YYREEE (reference sequence). The CDR3 region is CASSYYGTSGRGTQYF. The CDR3 DNA follows: TGTGCCAGCAGTTATTACGGGACTAGCGGGAGAGGGACCCAGTACTTC. The full variable domain, in which reference TRBV5-4 and TRBJ2-5 provide the parts outside the CDR3, is ETGVTQSPTHLIKTRGQQVTLRCSSQSGHNTVSWYQQALGQGPQFIFQYYREEENGRGNFPPRFSGLQFPNYSSELNVNALELDDSALYLCASSYYGTSGRGTQYFGPGTRLLVL.

This clone was observed a few times. The V gene is TRBV7-2, the J gene TRBJ1-2; 7 bases match TRBD1. After removal of 3 bases from V and 0 bases from J, the junction contained 7 bases not matched to a gene. This CDR3 is 16 amino acids long. Germline V lookup: CDR1 SGHTA, CDR2 FQGNSA. The CDR3 region is CASSLRWDRTNYGYTF. The CDR3 DNA reads TGTGCCAGCAGCTTGAGGTGGGACAGAACTAACTATGGCTACACCTTC.

This clone has more than one count but fewer than ten. The chain recombines TRBV5-1 with TRBJ2-5; D remains ambiguous. Germline CDR1 is SGHRS and CDR2 is YFSETQ. V was clipped by 5 bases and J by 3 bases, with 5 bases between them. The CDR3 covers 11 residues. The CDR3 DNA reads TGCGCCAGCAGACGGGAAGAGACCCAGTACTTC. This translates into CASRREETQYF.

The genes are TRBV18 and TRBJ2-3; TRBD2 matches at 7 bases. With V trimmed by 3 bases and J by 4 bases, 7 bases remained unmatched. This CDR3 comprises 15 residues. Germline lookup yields CDR1 KGHSH and CDR2 LQKENI. CDR3 in amino acids: CASSPAGLIADTQYF. The DNA of the CDR3 is TGTGCCAGCTCACCCGCGGGACTAATCGCAGATACGCAGTATTTT.

J is TRBJ2-5 and V is TRBV5-4; 9 bases align to TRBD1. V lost 0 bases, J lost 5 bases, and 5 bases stayed unmatched. The CDR3 runs 15 residues. Germline CDR1 SGHNT, CDR2 YYREEE (reference sequence). CDR3 loop: CASSLVQGAGETQYF. The CDR3, as DNA: TGTGCCAGCAGCTTGGTACAGGGGGCAGGGGAGACCCAGTACTTC.

This clone has only a few counts. The chain joins TRBV7-9 to TRBJ2-7; 10 bases match TRBD1. CDR3 size: 14 residues. V shed 5 bases, J shed 5 bases, and the junction held 6 bases outside the gene matches. Germline V gene sequence: CDR1 SEHNR, CDR2 FQNEAQ (reference sequence). This CDR3 is CASSLGQGRNEQYF. Written as DNA, the CDR3 is TGTGCCAGCAGCCTGGGACAGGGGAGGAACGAGCAGTACTTC.

In this sample, this clone turned up a few times. The CDR3 nucleotides read TGTGCCAGCAGCTCGACTAGCGGGAGATGGCGAGGTGAGCAGTTCTTC. Residues: CASSSTSGRWRGEQFF. The gene calls are TRBV5-6 and TRBJ2-1; 12 bases agree with TRBD2. The V gene's germline CDR1 is SGHDT and CDR2 YYEEEE. The CDR3 is made up of 16 amino acids. The V segment lost 3 bases and the J segment 9 bases; nucleotides outside the gene matches: 10.

The sample holds a few counts of this clone. The CDR3 DNA reads TGTGCCAGCAGCCTCACTAGCGGGAGGGCCTATGAGCAGTTCTTC. It specifies CASSLTSGRAYEQFF. The chain couples TRBV7-6 to TRBJ2-1, with TRBD2 identical over 13 bases. In germline, CDR1 is SGHVS, CDR2 FNYEAQ. After removal of 5 bases from V and 8 bases from J, the junction contained 6 bases not matched to a gene. The CDR3 is 15 amino acids.

In its sample, this clone was seen once. This rearrangement joins TRBV9 to TRBJ2-3; 12 bases map to TRBD2. Trimming took 0 bases from V and 3 from J; bases not matched to a gene: 5. CDR3 size: 17 residues. Per the germline V gene, CDR1 is SGDLS and CDR2 is YYNGEE. CDR3 protein: CASSVATSGRKTDTQYF. For the CDR3, the DNA is TGTGCCAGCAGCGTAGCTACTAGCGGGAGGAAGACAGATACGCAGTATTTT.

This clone turned up a few times. This chain connects TRBV4-3 to TRBJ2-7; TRBD1 might be the D (6 bases). Trimming stripped 1 base from V and 3 bases from J, with 16 bases between. The CDR3 is 16 residues long. CDR1 and CDR2 from the germline V gene are LGHNA and YSLEER. CDR3 loop: CASSQVGAGEVYEQYF. The CDR3 DNA reads as TGCGCCAGCAGCCAAGTTGGGGCAGGGGAAGTCTACGAGCAGTACTTC.

This sequence joins TRBV7-9 and TRBJ2-1; possibly TRBD2 for D (7 bases). CDR3 length: 13 residues. Trimming removed 8 bases from V and 8 bases from J, with 16 bases in between. Germline V gene sequence: CDR1 SEHNR, CDR2 FQNEAQ (reference sequence). The CDR3 reads CASARAGADEQFF. The CDR3 DNA reads TGTGCCAGCGCCCGGGCGGGGGCCGATGAGCAGTTCTTC.

This clone was counted between two and nine times. The chain has TRBV14 and TRBJ1-1; possibly TRBD1 for D (5 bases). The CDR3 has 15 residues. Germline V gene sequence: CDR1 SGHDN, CDR2 FVKESK. V was trimmed by 1 base and J by 0 bases, leaving 9 bases between them. The CDR3 sequence is CASSQAQDMNTEAFF. CDR3 sequence (DNA): TGTGCCAGCAGCCAAGCACAGGACATGAACACTGAAGCTTTCTTT.

The rearrangement links TRBV7-3 to TRBJ2-3, with D tentatively TRBD2 (6 bases). In germline, CDR1 is SGHTA, CDR2 FQGTGA. V lost 4 bases and J 1 base, leaving 12 bases between the germline ends. This CDR3 has 15 amino acids. The CDR3 is CASSSGLRGTDTQYF. The CDR3 DNA sequence: TGTGCCAGCAGCTCCGGACTACGGGGCACAGATACGCAGTATTTT.

The V call is TRBV5-4, the J call TRBJ2-4, with 8 bases aligning to TRBD2. Germline V gene data show CDR1 as SGHNT and CDR2 as YYREEE (reference sequence). This CDR3 spans 16 amino acids. Trimming removed 6 bases from V and 3 bases from J; junction bases left unmatched: 11. Here the CDR3 DNA reads TGTGCCAGCACCCTGGCGGGGGGACGGGGCAAAAACATTCAGTACTTC. Translating it yields CASTLAGGRGKNIQYF.

A few counts support this clone. This chain links TRBV13 with TRBJ1-1; 8 nucleotides agree with TRBD1. Looked up from germline, CDR1 is PRHDT and CDR2 is FYEKMQ (reference sequence). The CDR3 totals 16 residues. After removal of 3 bases from V and 2 bases from J, the junction contained 8 bases not matched to a gene. As DNA, the CDR3 is TGTGCCAGCAGCTTGTACAACAGGGGGGTAAACACTGAAGCTTTCTTT. Amino acids: CASSLYNRGVNTEAFF.

This sequence joins TRBV6-1 and TRBJ2-5, with D possibly being TRBD1 (6 bases). CDR1 MNHNS and CDR2 SASEGT come from the germline V gene. The CDR3 length is 12 residues. V was trimmed by 7 bases and J by 5 bases, leaving 11 bases between them. Here the CDR3 DNA reads TGTGCCAGCATGGGGGCCAGGGAGACCCAGTACTTC. Encoded protein: CASMGARETQYF.

The genes are TRBV9 and TRBJ2-1; D might be TRBD2 (8 bases). The germline gives CDR1 SGDLS, CDR2 YYNGEE. The CDR3 has 18 amino acids. The V end lost 0 bases, the J end lost 5 bases, and 21 bases lay between the germline ends. The CDR3 coding sequence is TGTGCCAGCAGCGTAGCTTTCGGGGGACAGCGGGAGAACAATGAGCAGTTCTTC. The encoded protein is CASSVAFGGQRENNEQFF.